This T cell receptor (beta chain) was obtained from a study of shared clonotypes between healthy human individuals (TCRdb year 2020). Looking at the study overall: The cohort comprised a couple of women and a few men aged 18 to 49 years. For each donor, CD4 naive and CD4 memory were each run on three plates, CD8 naive on two plates, and CD8 memory on one plate. To estimate repertoire size and how much clonotype sharing occurs between individuals, the study deeply sequenced the blood TCR repertoires of roughly 5 healthy adults. To increase sequencing depth and limit assay-specific biases, TCR repertoire library preparation and sequencing were carried out by different laboratories using diverse techniques. Per donor, leukapheresis produced somewhere between about 0.9 and 9.5 billion PBMCs.

The paper's findings and limits, for the study overall: Sampling was restricted to blood, and TCR repertoires in tissue are likely to differ from TCR repertoires in blood. Incomplete sequencing was indicated by rarefaction of sorted-subset datasets, despite the large sequencing depth. The small number of donors limited the genetic and exposure-history diversity represented. Pairwise subsampling led to the expectation that sequencing depth would affect the degree of clonotype sharing among donors. Approximately 5% of naive CD4, roughly 3.5% of naive CD8, roughly 2.5% of memory CD4, and approximately 0.4% of memory CD8 clonotypes were shared across a few donors. Larger estimated clonotype richness was generally found for naive subsets than for memory subsets. Compared with non-shared clonotypes, clonotypes shared by all four sorted-subset donors had higher generation probabilities.

Using the deep immunoSEQ assay, TCR CDR3 regions were amplified from genomic DNA by multiplex PCR. Extracted genomic DNA from each cell subset was spread evenly across all wells of several immunoSEQ 96-well plates, with each plate serving as a replicate. For sorted subsets, approximately 200 ng of genomic DNA, equivalent to 25,000 to 35,000 T cell genomes, went into each replicate PCR. Purified libraries were measured with a Qubit 3.0 fluorometer, size-checked on a Bioanalyzer 2100, and measured again with the KAPA Library Quantification kit. Each immunoSEQ 96-well plate was sequenced on its own single-read 150-cycle Illumina NextSeq 550 flow cell. As for how the authors treated the data: Because the immunoSEQ output included only junctional sequences and no quality scores, the filtering could not be the same as the filtering used for full-length reads. To assign V/J genes and CDR3, sequences were annotated against IMGT germline references using PyIR, a Python wrapper for IgBLAST v1.9. Reads were removed for weak V/J assignments (E-value above 1e-6), missing CDR3, stop codons, out-of-frame junctions, or ambiguous translated residues. V3J clonotypes were defined as sequences sharing an identical inferred V gene, J gene, and CDR3 amino acid sequence. Percentage overlap between repertoires was computed as shared unique clonotypes divided by the size of the smaller repertoire. Richness of each repertoire was evaluated using RTK rarefaction, the Chao1 estimator, and Recon v2.1 estimates of unobserved clonotypes. Generation probabilities for all TCRbeta clonotypes obtained by the gDNA method from several donors were computed using OLGA. In TCRdb, the immuneACCESS table is reduced to in-frame sequences with V and J assigned. These tables do not hold every clone; where another copy was compared, an unresolved V gene accounts for under half, and the others remain unexplained. V and J calls plus clone size are reproduced from that table; the DNA served to infer D and trimming. The sample table records about 1,900,000 clones; roughly 95% of these occur just once. Jointly, the top ten make up 1% to 1.5% of the sample.

As to this clone: Its antigen has not been determined. There are no base qualities to consult, and no much larger clone falls within one base.

Including the terminal cysteine and phenylalanine, the CDR3 comprises 16 residues. Here the CDR3 DNA is all that survives: 48 bases in frame from base 1. V lost 4 bases and J lost 1 base, and the count of bases not matched to a germline gene is 6. CDR1 and CDR2, looked up from the germline V gene (reference sequence), are SEHNR and FQNEAQ. CD8 naive samples were CD45RO-negative cells positively selected for CCR7, giving a CD45RA+CCR7+ population that excluded TemRA cells. The donors were healthy, HIV-negative adults with no recently reported acute infections or vaccinations. Every donor was a Caucasian adult living in Nashville, Tennessee, USA. After blood collection by leukapheresis, PBMCs were isolated using Ficoll-Histopaque density gradient centrifugation and then cryopreserved in the vapor phase of liquid nitrogen. Purity and quantity of every magnetically sorted T cell population were checked by analytical flow cytometry. Genomic DNA was isolated from each sorted fraction and quantified by UV absorbance on a Nanodrop 2000c.

Sequencing was carried out using naive CD8+ T cells sorted from blood. The cell subset or site label here, explained by the study, means: CD45RA+CCR7+. The source is a man aged 18 to 30 in good health. The V and J genes are TRBV7-9 and TRBJ2-3, and TRBD1 matches 9 of the central bases. The nucleotide sequence is TGTGCCAGCAGCTCCTTATGGACAGGGGGCACAGATACGCAGTATTTT. Its translation reads: CASSSLWTGGTDTQYF.